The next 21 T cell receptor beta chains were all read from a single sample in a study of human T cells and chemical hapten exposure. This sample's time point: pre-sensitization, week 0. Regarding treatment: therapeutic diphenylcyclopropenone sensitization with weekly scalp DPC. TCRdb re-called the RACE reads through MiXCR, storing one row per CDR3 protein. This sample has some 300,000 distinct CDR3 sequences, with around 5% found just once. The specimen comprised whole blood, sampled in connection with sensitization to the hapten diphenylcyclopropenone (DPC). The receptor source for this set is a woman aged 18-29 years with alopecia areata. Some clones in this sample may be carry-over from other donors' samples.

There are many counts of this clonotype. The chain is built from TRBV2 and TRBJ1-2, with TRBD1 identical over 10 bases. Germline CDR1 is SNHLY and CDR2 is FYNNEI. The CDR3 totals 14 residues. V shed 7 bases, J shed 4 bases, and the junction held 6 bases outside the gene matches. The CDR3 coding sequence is TGTGCCAGCACCAAGGACAGGGGGGTCTATGGCTACACCTTC. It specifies CASTKDRGVYGYTF. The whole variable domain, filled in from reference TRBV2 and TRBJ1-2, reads EPEVTQTPSHQVTQMGQEVILRCVPISNHLYFYWYRQILGQKVEFLVSFYNNEISEKSEIFDDQFSVERPDGSNFTLKIRSTKLEDSAMYFCASTKDRGVYGYTFGSGTRLTVV.

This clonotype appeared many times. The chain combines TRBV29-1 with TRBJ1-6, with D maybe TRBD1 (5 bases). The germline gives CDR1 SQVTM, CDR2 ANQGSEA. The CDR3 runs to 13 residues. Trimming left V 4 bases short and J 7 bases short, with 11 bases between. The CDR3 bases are TGCAGCGTTGTGGAGACAGAAAATTCACCCCTCCACTTT. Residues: CSVVETENSPLHF.

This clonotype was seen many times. The CDR3 is CASGLYQPQHF. CDR3 coding DNA: TGTGCCAGCGGGCTATATCAGCCCCAGCATTTT. The rearrangement uses TRBV6-2 or TRBV6-3 and TRBJ1-5; D unclear. The germline V gene has CDR1 MNHEY and CDR2 SVGEGT. Trimming left V 8 bases short and J 5 bases short, with 7 bases between. The CDR3 runs to 11 residues.

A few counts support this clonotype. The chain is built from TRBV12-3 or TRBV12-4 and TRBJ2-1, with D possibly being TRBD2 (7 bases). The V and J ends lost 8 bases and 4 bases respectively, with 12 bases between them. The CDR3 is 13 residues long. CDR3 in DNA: TGTGCCAGCGGGGGGGGGCCGTACAATGAGCAGTTCTTC. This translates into CASGGGPYNEQFF.

CDR3 coding DNA: TGTGCCAGCAGCCCCACAGGCGGGAGGCTGGAGGACACTGAAGCTTTCTTT. Its protein product is CASSPTGGRLEDTEAFF. V usage is TRBV14 and J usage is TRBJ1-1, with D possibly TRBD1 on 5 matching bases. V shed 4 bases and J shed 3 bases, with 21 bases lying between them. This CDR3 is built from 17 residues. The V gene's germline CDR1 is SGHDN and CDR2 FVKESK.

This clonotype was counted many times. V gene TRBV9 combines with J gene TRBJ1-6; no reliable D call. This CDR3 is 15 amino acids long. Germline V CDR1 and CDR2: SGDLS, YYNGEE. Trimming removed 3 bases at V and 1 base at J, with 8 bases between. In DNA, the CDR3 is TGTGCCAGCAGCGCCGGCCTATCCTATAATTCACCCCTCCACTTT. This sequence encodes CASSAGLSYNSPLHF.

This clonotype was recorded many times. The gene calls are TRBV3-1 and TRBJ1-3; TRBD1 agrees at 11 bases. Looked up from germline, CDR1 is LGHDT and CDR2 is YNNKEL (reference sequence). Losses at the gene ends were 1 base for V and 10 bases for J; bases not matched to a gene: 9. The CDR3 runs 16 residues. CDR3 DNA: TGTGCCAGCAGCCAAGGACCTGGACAGGGGGCTCAAACCATATATTTT. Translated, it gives CASSQGPGQGAQTIYF.

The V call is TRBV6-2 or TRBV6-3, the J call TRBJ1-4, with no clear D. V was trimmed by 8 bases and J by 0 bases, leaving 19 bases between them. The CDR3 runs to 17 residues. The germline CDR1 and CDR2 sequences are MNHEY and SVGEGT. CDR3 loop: CASGDILMVATNEKLFF. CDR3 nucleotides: TGTGCCAGCGGCGACATCCTGATGGTGGCAACTAATGAAAAACTGTTTTTT.

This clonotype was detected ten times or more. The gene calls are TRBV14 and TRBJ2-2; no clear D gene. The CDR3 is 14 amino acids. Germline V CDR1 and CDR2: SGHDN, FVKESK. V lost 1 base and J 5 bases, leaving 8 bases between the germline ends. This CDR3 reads CASSQGWLTGELFF. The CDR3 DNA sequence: TGTGCCAGCAGCCAAGGATGGTTGACCGGGGAGCTGTTTTTT.

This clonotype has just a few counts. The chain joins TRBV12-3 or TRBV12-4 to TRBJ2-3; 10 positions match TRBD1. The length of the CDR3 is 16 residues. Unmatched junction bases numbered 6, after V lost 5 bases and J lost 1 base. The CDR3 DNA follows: TGTGCCAGCAGTCCGTACGGGACAGGGGGCACAGATACGCAGTATTTT. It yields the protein CASSPYGTGGTDTQYF.

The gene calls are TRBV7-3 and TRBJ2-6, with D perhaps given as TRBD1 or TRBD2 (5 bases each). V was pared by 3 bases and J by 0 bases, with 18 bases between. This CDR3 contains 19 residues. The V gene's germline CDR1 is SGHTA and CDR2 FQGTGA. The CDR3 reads CASSLTRGRLDSGANVLTF. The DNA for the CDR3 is TGTGCCAGCAGCTTGACCCGGGGACGCCTTGACTCTGGGGCCAACGTCCTGACTTTC. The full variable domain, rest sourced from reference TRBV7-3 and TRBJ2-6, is GAGVSQTPSNKVTEKGKYVELRCDPISGHTALYWYRQSLGQGPEFLIYFQGTGAADDSGLPNDRFFAVRPEGSVSTLKIQRTERGDSAVYLCASSLTRGRLDSGANVLTFGAGSRLTVL.

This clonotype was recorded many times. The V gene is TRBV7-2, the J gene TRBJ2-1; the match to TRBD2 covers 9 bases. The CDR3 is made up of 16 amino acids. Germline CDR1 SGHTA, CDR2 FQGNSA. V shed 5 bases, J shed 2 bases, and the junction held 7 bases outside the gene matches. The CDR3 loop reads CASSPVAGATYNEQFF. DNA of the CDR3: TGTGCCAGCAGCCCAGTAGCGGGGGCAACCTACAATGAGCAGTTCTTC.

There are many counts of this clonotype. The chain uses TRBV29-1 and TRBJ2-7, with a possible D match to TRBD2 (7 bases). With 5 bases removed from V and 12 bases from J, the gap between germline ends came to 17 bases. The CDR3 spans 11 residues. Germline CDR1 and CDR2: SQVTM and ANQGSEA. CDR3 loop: CSVRSGGEWYF. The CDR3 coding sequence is TGCAGCGTTAGGTCGGGGGGCGAATGGTACTTC.

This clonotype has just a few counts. The CDR3: CASSLGGRFDSNQPQHF. In DNA, the CDR3 is TGTGCCAGCAGCTTAGGTGGCAGGTTCGATAGCAATCAGCCCCAGCATTTT. The chain has TRBV7-9 and TRBJ1-5; D is undetermined. There are 17 residues in the CDR3. With 1 base removed from V and 0 bases from J, the gap between germline ends came to 13 bases. CDR1 is SEHNR and CDR2 is FQNEAQ in the germline V gene (reference sequence).

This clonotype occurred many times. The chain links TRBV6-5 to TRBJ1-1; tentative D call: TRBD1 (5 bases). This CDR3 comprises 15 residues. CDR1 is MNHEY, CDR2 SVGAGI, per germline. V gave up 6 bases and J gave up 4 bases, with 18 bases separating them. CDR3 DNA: TGTGCCAGCAGCTCGATTCAGGGTACCTTCACTGAAGCTTTCTTT. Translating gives CASSSIQGTFTEAFF.

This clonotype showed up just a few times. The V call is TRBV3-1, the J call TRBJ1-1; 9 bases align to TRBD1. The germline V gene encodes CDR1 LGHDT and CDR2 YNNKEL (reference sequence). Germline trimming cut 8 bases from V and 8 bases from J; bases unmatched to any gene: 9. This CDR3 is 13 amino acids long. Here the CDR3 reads CASYHAGQGEAFF. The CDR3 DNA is TGTGCCAGCTACCATGCGGGACAGGGCGAAGCTTTCTTT.

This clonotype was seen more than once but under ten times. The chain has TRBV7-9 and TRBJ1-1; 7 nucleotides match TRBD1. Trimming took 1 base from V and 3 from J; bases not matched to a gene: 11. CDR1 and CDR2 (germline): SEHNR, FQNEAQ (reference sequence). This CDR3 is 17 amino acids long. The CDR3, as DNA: TGTGCCAGCAGCTTAGTGAGGGTACAGGGGATGGACACTGAAGCTTTCTTT. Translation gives CASSLVRVQGMDTEAFF.

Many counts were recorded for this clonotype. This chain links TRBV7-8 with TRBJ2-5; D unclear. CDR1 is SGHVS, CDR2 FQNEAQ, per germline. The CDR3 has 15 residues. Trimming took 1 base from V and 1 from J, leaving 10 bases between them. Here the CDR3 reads CASSLGVVFQETQYF. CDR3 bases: TGTGCCAGCAGCTTAGGAGTGGTATTCCAAGAGACCCAGTACTTC.

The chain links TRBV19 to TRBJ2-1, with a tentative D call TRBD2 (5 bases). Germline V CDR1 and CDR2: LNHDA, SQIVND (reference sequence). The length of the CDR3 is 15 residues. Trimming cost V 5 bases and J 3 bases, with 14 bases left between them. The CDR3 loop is CASSQFSDIYNEQFF. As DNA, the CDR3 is TGTGCCAGTAGTCAATTTAGCGATATCTACAATGAGCAGTTCTTC. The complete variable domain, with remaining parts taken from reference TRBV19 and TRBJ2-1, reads DGGITQSPKYLFRKEGQNVTLSCEQNLNHDAMYWYRQDPGQGLRLIYYSQIVNDFQKGDIAEGYSVSREKKESFPLTVTSAQKNPTAFYLCASSQFSDIYNEQFFGPGTRLTVL.

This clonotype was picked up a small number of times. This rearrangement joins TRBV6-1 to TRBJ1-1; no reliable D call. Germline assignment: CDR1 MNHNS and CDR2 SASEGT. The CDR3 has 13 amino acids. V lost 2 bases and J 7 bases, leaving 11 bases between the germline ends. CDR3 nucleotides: TGTGCCAGCAGTGAATTAGTCCGGGATGAAGCTTTCTTT. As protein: CASSELVRDEAFF.

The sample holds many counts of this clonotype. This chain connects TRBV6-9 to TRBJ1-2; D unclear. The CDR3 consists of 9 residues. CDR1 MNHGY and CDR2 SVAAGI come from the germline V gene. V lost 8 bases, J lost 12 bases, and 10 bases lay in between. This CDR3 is CASSEVDTF. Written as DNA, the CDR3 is TGTGCCAGCTCGGAGGTCGACACCTTC.